This TCR beta chain stems from a study of OX40 agonist ivuxolimab in advanced cancers. Study-level information: Partial responses occurred in three patients (one hepatocellular carcinoma, two cutaneous melanoma).

Systemic immunosuppression or autoimmune disease history was grounds to exclude patients. CDR3 length: 16 residues. Unmatched junction bases numbered 8, after V lost 3 bases and J lost 7 bases. The germline gives CDR1 MDHEN, CDR2 SYDVKM. Produced via immunoSEQ multiplex PCR; TCRdb's table is partial and in-frame only. The sample comprises approximately 91,000 clones, 80% to 90% of which are singletons, and 2% rests with the top ten. This TCR derives from an adult with an advanced solid tumor such as melanoma, head and neck, liver or kidney cancer. The sample consisted of CD4+ or CD8+ T cells sorted from blood, taken in a trial of the OX40 agonist ivuxolimab. The chain recombines TRBV28 with TRBJ2-1, with 11 bases identical to TRBD1. CDR3 bases: TGTGCCAGCAGTTTCCGTGGACAGGGGGCGCGAAATGAGCAGTTCTTC. Translation gives CASSFRGQGARNEQFF.